The 30 T cell receptor beta chains below were found in one sample sequenced in a study of T-cell reconstitution after alpha-beta-depleted transplantation in children. Unique molecular identifiers were used to barcode this TCRbeta library. TCRdb re-derived calls from the PCR reads in MiXCR, one entry per CDR3 protein. The data contain fewer than 700,000 distinct CDR3 sequences, around 13% of them seen just once; the ten biggest clones take up about 2%. Sequenced material: PBMCs, mostly from graft donor cells, taken 360 days after TCRalphabeta/CD19-depleted stem cell transplant. All receptors come from a male patient between 10 and 17 years old who had a stem cell transplant for acute myeloid leukemia, so the T cells may come from the graft donor.

This clonotype was seen many times. The chain joins TRBV20-1 to TRBJ2-3; a weak D match, TRBD2 (5 bases). With 0 bases removed from V and 6 bases from J, the gap between germline ends came to 16 bases. CDR1 and CDR2 from the germline V gene are DFQATT and SNEGSKA (reference sequence). The CDR3 is 15 residues long. The CDR3 region is CSARDRGYVGDTQYF. DNA of the CDR3: TGCAGTGCTAGAGATCGGGGTTATGTAGGCGATACGCAGTATTTT.

This clonotype has ten or more counts. This chain joins TRBV29-1 and TRBJ1-1; 9 bases map to TRBD1. CDR1 and CDR2 from the germline V gene are SQVTM and ANQGSEA. This CDR3 has 14 residues. J lost 0 bases, V lost 4 bases, and 3 bases had no gene match. As DNA, the CDR3 is TGCAGCGTTGGGGGACAGGGATTGAACACTGAAGCTTTCTTT. Translating gives CSVGGQGLNTEAFF.

The table lists this clonotype with a few counts. The V and J genes are TRBV6-1 and TRBJ2-1; TRBD1 matches 9 bases. Trimming removed 5 bases from V and 6 bases from J; junction bases left unmatched: 14. Germline CDR1 reads MNHNS; CDR2 reads SASEGT. The CDR3 is made up of 17 amino acids. The CDR3 sequence: CASSRYVGTGSVNEQFF. In nucleotides, the CDR3 is TGTGCCAGCAGTCGTTACGTCGGGACAGGGAGCGTCAATGAGCAGTTCTTC.

A few counts support this clonotype. The rearrangement links TRBV20-1 to TRBJ1-3; D unclear. V dropped 0 bases and J dropped 8 bases, with 8 bases sitting between them. CDR1 is DFQATT, CDR2 SNEGSKA, per germline (reference sequence). The CDR3 has 12 residues. Here the CDR3 reads CSARDTGYTIYF. The CDR3 bases are TGCAGTGCTAGAGATACCGGGTACACCATATATTTT.

This clonotype was counted between two and nine times. This rearrangement joins TRBV9 to TRBJ2-6; 7 bases line up with TRBD1. Trimming at V came to 3 bases and at J to 1 base, leaving 4 bases not matched to a gene. Germline values: CDR1 SGDLS, CDR2 YYNGEE. This CDR3 spans 16 amino acids. In DNA, the CDR3 is TGTGCCAGCAGCGCGTCGACAGGGTCTGGGGCCAACGTCCTGACTTTC. Its translation is CASSASTGSGANVLTF. Supplemented by reference TRBV9 and TRBJ2-6, the full variable domain reads DSGVTQTPKHLITATGQRVTLRCSPRSGDLSVYWYQQSLDQGLQFLIQYYNGEERAKGNILERFSAQQFPDLHSELNLSSLELGDSALYFCASSASTGSGANVLTFGAGSRLTVL.

The V gene is TRBV13, the J gene TRBJ2-1; 7 bases are shared with TRBD1. The V and J ends lost 3 bases and 7 bases, in that order; junction bases with no gene match: 15. The CDR3 runs to 17 residues. CDR1 and CDR2 (germline): PRHDT, FYEKMQ (reference sequence). The CDR3 DNA follows: TGTGCCAGCAGCTTGGACAGGTCGACAGGTAAAATGAATGAGCAGTTCTTC. This sequence encodes CASSLDRSTGKMNEQFF. Based on the CDR3 plus reference TRBV13 and TRBJ2-1, the full variable domain is AAGVIQSPRHLIKEKRETATLKCYPIPRHDTVYWYQQGPGQDPQFLISFYEKMQSDKGSIPDRFSAQQFSDYHSELNMSSLELGDSALYFCASSLDRSTGKMNEQFFGPGTRLTVL.

This clonotype has a handful of counts. The chain has TRBV7-2 and TRBJ2-7, with 9 positions matching TRBD2. V lost 2 bases and J lost 0; bases outside the gene matches: 5. CDR3 length equals 16 residues. Germline V gene data show CDR1 as SGHTA and CDR2 as FQGNSA. The CDR3 sequence is CASSLRGLAFSYEQYF. DNA for the CDR3: TGTGCCAGCAGCTTACGAGGACTAGCGTTCTCCTACGAGCAGTACTTC.

The chain couples TRBV18 to TRBJ2-1; D possibly uses TRBD1 or TRBD2 (5 bases each). This CDR3 is 15 amino acids long. The V and J ends lost 6 bases and 9 bases respectively, with 21 bases between them. The germline V gene encodes CDR1 KGHSH and CDR2 LQKENI. The CDR3 DNA reads TGTGCCAGCTCCGGGGCATGCCGGAGAGGGAGTGAGCAGTTCTTC. This codes for CASSGACRRGSEQFF.

V gene TRBV6-1 combines with J gene TRBJ2-1, with 7 nucleotides matching TRBD1. Germline CDR1 reads MNHNS; CDR2 reads SASEGT. The J segment lost 2 bases and the V segment lost 1 base, leaving 5 bases of the junction unmatched. The CDR3 is made up of 16 amino acids. CDR3 sequence reads: CASSEVRQGPYNEQFF. The DNA for the CDR3 is TGTGCCAGCAGTGAAGTGAGACAGGGCCCCTACAATGAGCAGTTCTTC.

The rearrangement links TRBV28 to TRBJ1-6; 8 positions agree with TRBD1. The CDR3 length is 15 residues. The V gene's germline CDR1 is MDHEN and CDR2 SYDVKM. Germline trimming cut 6 bases from V and 5 bases from J; bases unmatched to any gene: 6. The CDR3 bases are TGTGCCAGCAGCTTACAGGGGGAGAATAATTCACCCCTCCACTTT. As protein: CASSLQGENNSPLHF.

For the CDR3, the DNA is TGCAGCCTTTCAGATTACCAAGAGACCCAGTACTTC. Encoded protein: CSLSDYQETQYF. This chain links TRBV29-1 with TRBJ2-5; unclear D gene. The CDR3 totals 12 residues. The germline V gene encodes CDR1 SQVTM and CDR2 ANQGSEA. The V end was cut by 8 bases, the J end by 0 bases, with 10 bases between.

This clonotype has only a few counts. The CDR3 spells CSARPFRGTYNEQFF. The DNA of the CDR3 is TGCAGTGCTAGGCCTTTTCGGGGCACCTACAATGAGCAGTTCTTC. The rearrangement links TRBV20-1 to TRBJ2-1; D is perhaps TRBD1 or TRBD2 (5 bases each). The CDR3 is 15 residues long. Germline V gene sequence: CDR1 DFQATT, CDR2 SNEGSKA (reference sequence). Trimming cost V 3 bases and J 2 bases, with 14 bases left between them.

This clonotype was counted many times. This sequence joins TRBV20-1 and TRBJ2-4; possible D gene TRBD2, 6 bases. CDR1 is DFQATT and CDR2 is SNEGSKA in the germline V gene (reference sequence). V was trimmed by 6 bases and J by 6 bases, leaving 15 bases between them. The CDR3 has 13 residues. The CDR3 DNA is TGCAGTGCAAGGACTACCGGGAGAAACATTCAGTACTTC. It codes for CSARTTGRNIQYF.

V and J are TRBV5-1 and TRBJ1-6; D is ambiguous. The V and J ends lost 1 base and 7 bases respectively, with 9 bases between them. CDR1 is SGHRS, CDR2 YFSETQ, per germline. This CDR3 contains 14 residues. The CDR3 sequence: CASSLTAGNSPLHF. The CDR3 bases are TGCGCCAGCAGCTTGACCGCCGGAAATTCACCCCTCCACTTT.

For this clonotype: This may be a read error: a much more frequent sequence differs by one nucleotide. This CDR3 reads CASSPGQGTYELYF. The CDR3 DNA is TGTGCCAGCAGTCCCGGACAGGGGACCTACGAGCTGTACTTC. The chain links TRBV6-2 or TRBV6-3 to TRBJ2-7; 9 nucleotides align to TRBD1. CDR1 is MNHEY, CDR2 SVGEGT, per germline. CDR3 size: 14 residues.

The table lists this clonotype with a few counts. The V call is TRBV4-3, the J call TRBJ2-7; D is ambiguous. Germline V gene sequence: CDR1 LGHNA, CDR2 YSLEER. The CDR3 covers 15 residues. V lost 1 base to trimming and J lost 4 bases, with 14 bases between them. The CDR3 sequence: CASSQGRTEFYEQYF. DNA for the CDR3: TGCGCCAGCAGCCAAGGGCGGACGGAATTTTACGAGCAGTACTTC.

The chain joins TRBV29-1 to TRBJ1-2; D is ambiguous. V was cut by 3 bases and J by 8 bases, with 13 bases left in between. From germline, CDR1 is SQVTM and CDR2 ANQGSEA. There are 12 residues in the CDR3. The CDR3 loop reads CSVDLSNAGYTF. For the CDR3, the DNA is TGCAGCGTTGACCTCTCCAACGCGGGCTACACCTTC.

Ten or more counts support this clonotype. The rearrangement links TRBV6-5 to TRBJ2-2, with 8 bases fitting TRBD1. Germline V gene sequence: CDR1 MNHEY, CDR2 SVGAGI. CDR3 size: 15 residues. The V segment lost 4 bases and the J segment 5 bases; nucleotides outside the gene matches: 6. CDR3 residues: CASSFNRGLTGELFF. The CDR3 nucleotides read TGTGCCAGCAGTTTCAACAGGGGGTTAACCGGGGAGCTGTTTTTT.

This clonotype occurred many times. The chain joins TRBV9 to TRBJ2-1; 9 bases are a match to TRBD2. In germline, CDR1 is SGDLS, CDR2 YYNGEE. The trim removed 4 bases at V and 8 bases at J, leaving 10 bases unmatched. CDR3 length: 15 amino acids. The CDR3 spells CASSPRASGADEQFF. The DNA for the CDR3 is TGTGCCAGCAGCCCCCGGGCTAGCGGGGCCGATGAGCAGTTCTTC.

V gene TRBV5-1 combines with J gene TRBJ2-6; the match to TRBD1 covers 7 bases. V lost 3 bases to trimming and J lost 0 bases; unmatched junction nucleotides: 3. The CDR3 has 16 amino acids. The germline V gene has CDR1 SGHRS and CDR2 YFSETQ. The CDR3 DNA reads TGCGCCAGCAGCTGGGGACAGCTCTCTGGGGCCAACGTCCTGACTTTC. Translating it yields CASSWGQLSGANVLTF.

Many counts were recorded for this clonotype. The rearrangement uses TRBV20-1 and TRBJ2-1, with D perhaps matching TRBD2 (6 bases). The CDR3 loop spans 15 amino acids. Germline V gene data show CDR1 as DFQATT and CDR2 as SNEGSKA (reference sequence). V was shortened by 2 bases and J by 2 bases, with 13 bases between the two germline ends. For the CDR3, the DNA is TGCAGTGCTAGACCTCATAGCGGAGCCTACAATGAGCAGTTCTTC. Its translation: CSARPHSGAYNEQFF.

This clonotype was observed many times. This chain uses TRBV9 with TRBJ2-2; 8 bases are shared with TRBD1. CDR1 is SGDLS, CDR2 YYNGEE, per germline. V gave up 0 bases and J gave up 6 bases; unmatched junction bases: 4. The CDR3 has 15 residues. The CDR3 here is CASSVGGQVPGELFF. DNA for the CDR3: TGTGCCAGCAGCGTAGGGGGACAGGTCCCCGGGGAGCTGTTTTTT.

This rearrangement joins TRBV5-5 to TRBJ2-2, with 7 bases lining up with TRBD2. Trimming took 4 bases from V and 3 from J; bases not matched to a gene: 6. The CDR3 contains 15 residues. Germline lookup yields CDR1 SGHKS and CDR2 YYEKEE (reference sequence). The chain's CDR3 is CASSHLADYTGELFF. The DNA for the CDR3 is TGTGCCAGCAGCCACCTAGCGGATTACACCGGGGAGCTGTTTTTT.

This clonotype was recorded a few times. The V gene is TRBV20-1, the J gene TRBJ2-3, with D perhaps TRBD2 (6 bases). Germline CDR1 reads DFQATT; CDR2 reads SNEGSKA (reference sequence). V shed 6 bases and J shed 1 base, with 14 bases lying between them. The CDR3 contains 14 residues. The CDR3 protein is CSAVGLPGTDTQYF. DNA for the CDR3: TGCAGTGCGGTGGGACTCCCCGGCACAGATACGCAGTATTTT.

The chain has TRBV29-1 and TRBJ2-7, with TRBD2 identical over 8 bases. After removal of 6 bases from V and 4 bases from J, the junction contained 8 bases not matched to a gene. From germline, CDR1 is SQVTM and CDR2 ANQGSEA. This CDR3 spans 13 amino acids. CDR3 sequence (DNA): TGCAGCGTGCCCAGCGGGAGTTCTTACGAGCAGTACTTC. It yields the protein CSVPSGSSYEQYF.

In its sample, this clonotype was seen a few times. The CDR3 DNA reads TGCAGTGCTAGAGGGCGTCTAGCAGCCCCGCGGGATACGCAGTATTTT. Protein product: CSARGRLAAPRDTQYF. The rearrangement links TRBV20-1 to TRBJ2-3, with TRBD2 as a possible D gene (5 bases). This CDR3 has 16 residues. V lost 1 base to trimming and J lost 6 bases, with 20 bases between them. Germline assignment: CDR1 DFQATT and CDR2 SNEGSKA (reference sequence).

This clonotype has only a few counts. The rearrangement uses TRBV7-6 and TRBJ2-3; D not resolved. The CDR3 covers 12 residues. Germline CDR1 reads SGHVS; CDR2 reads FNYEAQ. Between the trimmed V and J ends, which lost 4 bases and 6 bases, there was a span of 8 bases. CDR3 loop: CASSSEPDTQYF. The DNA of the CDR3 is TGTGCCAGCAGCTCAGAGCCTGATACGCAGTATTTT.

This clonotype has at least ten counts. The CDR3 DNA reads as TGTGCCAGCAGCCAAGATACTAGCGGAGTTTTTGATGAGCAGTTCTTC. Translated: CASSQDTSGVFDEQFF. V is TRBV4-2 and J is TRBJ2-1; 8 bases are shared with TRBD2. Germline CDR1 reads LGHNA; CDR2 reads YNFKEQ. The CDR3 totals 16 residues. V gave up 0 bases and J gave up 8 bases; unmatched junction bases: 9.

At least ten counts were recorded for this clonotype. V gene TRBV7-6 combines with J gene TRBJ2-4; D is possibly TRBD1 (6 bases). The CDR3 spans 16 residues. V lost 2 bases and J lost 7, with 18 bases in between. Looked up from germline, CDR1 is SGHVS and CDR2 is FNYEAQ. The CDR3 sequence is CASSLSQDRSGNIQYF. The CDR3 coding sequence is TGTGCCAGCAGCTTATCCCAAGACAGGAGTGGCAACATTCAGTACTTC.

V gene TRBV20-1 combines with J gene TRBJ2-2; no reliable D call. Trimming stripped 1 base from V and 0 bases from J, with 9 bases between. The CDR3 has 15 residues. Germline CDR1 and CDR2: DFQATT and SNEGSKA (reference sequence). The CDR3 reads CSARARLANTGELFF. The CDR3 DNA reads TGCAGTGCTAGAGCCCGGCTCGCGAACACCGGGGAGCTGTTTTTT.